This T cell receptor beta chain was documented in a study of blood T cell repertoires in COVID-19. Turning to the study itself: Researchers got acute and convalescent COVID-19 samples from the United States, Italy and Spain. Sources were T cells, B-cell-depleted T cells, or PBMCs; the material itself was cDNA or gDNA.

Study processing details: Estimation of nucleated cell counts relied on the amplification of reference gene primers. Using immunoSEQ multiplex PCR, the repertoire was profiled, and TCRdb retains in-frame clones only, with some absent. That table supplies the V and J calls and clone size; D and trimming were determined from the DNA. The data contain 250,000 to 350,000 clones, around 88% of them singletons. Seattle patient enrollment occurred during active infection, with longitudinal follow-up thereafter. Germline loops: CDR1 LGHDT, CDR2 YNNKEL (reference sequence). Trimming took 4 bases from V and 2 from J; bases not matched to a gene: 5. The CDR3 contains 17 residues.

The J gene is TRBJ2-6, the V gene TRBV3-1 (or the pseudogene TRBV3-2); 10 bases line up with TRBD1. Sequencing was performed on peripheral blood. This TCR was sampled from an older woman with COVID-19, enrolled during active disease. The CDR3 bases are TGTGCCAGCAGCCCTGGGACAGGGGAGCCTGGGGCCAACGTCCTGACTTTC. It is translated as CASSPGTGEPGANVLTF.